This T cell receptor (beta chain) is from a study of regulatory T cells in long-lasting Graves disease. Regarding time point: persistent/refractory GD, antithyroid drugs over 5 years with positive TRAb. After RNA was extracted from PBMCs, the TCR library was made from it. The V gene's germline CDR1 is SGHTA and CDR2 FQGNSA. V lost 4 bases to trimming and J lost 4 bases; unmatched junction nucleotides: 5. The CDR3 runs to 15 residues. This clonotype was seen only a few times. The antigen is undetermined. Broader study findings: Persistent disease was characterized by preferential usage of TRBV28, TRBJ1-2 and TRBJ2-5.

TCR beta libraries were built with iRepertoire HTBI primers and Arm-PCR of CDR3 regions. In TCRdb, the multiplex PCR reads were re-called with MiXCR into one record per CDR3 protein. Among 250,000 to 300,000 distinct CDR3 sequences listed, around 20% were seen once. Sequencing was performed on peripheral blood mononuclear cells (PBMCs), taken when the disease was refractory, from a patient treated with antithyroid drugs. The chain carries TRBV7-2 and TRBJ2-5, with TRBD2 identical over 11 bases. This receptor was taken from a female donor with Graves disease. CDR3 sequence (DNA): TGTGCCAGCAGCTCAAGTCTAGCGGGAGGAGAGACCCAGTACTTC. It yields the protein CASSSSLAGGETQYF. Full variable domain (rest looked up from reference TRBV7-2 and TRBJ2-5): GAGVSQSPSNKVTEKGKDVELRCDPISGHTALYWYRQSLGQGLEFLIYFQGNSAPDKSGLPSDRFSAERTGGSVSTLTIQRTQQEDSAVYLCASSSSLAGGETQYFGPGTRLLVL.